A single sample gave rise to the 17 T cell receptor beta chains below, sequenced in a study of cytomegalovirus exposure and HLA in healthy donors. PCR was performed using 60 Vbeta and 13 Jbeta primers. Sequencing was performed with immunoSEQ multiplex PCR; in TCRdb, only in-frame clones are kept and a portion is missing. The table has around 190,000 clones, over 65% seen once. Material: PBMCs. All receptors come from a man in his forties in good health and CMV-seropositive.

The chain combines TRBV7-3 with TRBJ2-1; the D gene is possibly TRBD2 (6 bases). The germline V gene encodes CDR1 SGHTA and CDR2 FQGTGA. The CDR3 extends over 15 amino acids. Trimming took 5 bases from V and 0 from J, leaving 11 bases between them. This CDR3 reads CASSHRDSSYNEQFF. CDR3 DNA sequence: TGTGCCAGCAGCCACCGGGACTCCTCCTACAATGAGCAGTTCTTC.

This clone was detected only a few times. The DNA for the CDR3 is TGCGCCAGCAGCGACAGGGGTAGTTTCAATCATCAGCCCCAGCATTTT. As protein: CASSDRGSFNHQPQHF. V is TRBV23-1 and J is TRBJ1-5; 8 nucleotides match TRBD1. TRBV23-1 is designated an ORF whose function remains uncertain. The CDR3 length is 16 residues. V lost 6 bases to trimming and J lost 5 bases; unmatched junction nucleotides: 12.

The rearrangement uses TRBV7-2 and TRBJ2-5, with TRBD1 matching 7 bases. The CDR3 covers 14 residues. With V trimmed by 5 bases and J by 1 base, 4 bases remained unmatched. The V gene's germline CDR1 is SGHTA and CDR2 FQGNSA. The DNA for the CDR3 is TGTGCCAGCAGCCTTGGGACAGTCCAAGAGACCCAGTACTTC. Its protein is CASSLGTVQETQYF.

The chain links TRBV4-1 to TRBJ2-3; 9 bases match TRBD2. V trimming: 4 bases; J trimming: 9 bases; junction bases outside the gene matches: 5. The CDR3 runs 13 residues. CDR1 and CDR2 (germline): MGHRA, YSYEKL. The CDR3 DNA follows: TGCGCCAGCAGCCCCACTAGCGGGTTGACGCAGTATTTT. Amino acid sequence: CASSPTSGLTQYF.

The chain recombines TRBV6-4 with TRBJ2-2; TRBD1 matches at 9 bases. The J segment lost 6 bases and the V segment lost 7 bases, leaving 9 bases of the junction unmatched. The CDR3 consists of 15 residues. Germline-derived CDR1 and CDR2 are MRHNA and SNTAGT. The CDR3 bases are TGTGCCAGCAAGCTCACAGGGGGCGACGCCGGGGAGCTGTTTTTT. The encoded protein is CASKLTGGDAGELFF.

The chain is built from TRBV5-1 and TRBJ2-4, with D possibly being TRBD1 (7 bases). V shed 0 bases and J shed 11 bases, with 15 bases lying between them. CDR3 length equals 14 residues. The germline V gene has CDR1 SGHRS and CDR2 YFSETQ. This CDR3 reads CASSLDGTVAVQYF. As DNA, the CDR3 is TGCGCCAGCAGCTTGGATGGGACAGTAGCGGTTCAGTACTTC.

CDR3 protein: CASTPDRRNEQFF. CDR3 in DNA: TGTGCCAGCACCCCCGACAGGCGTAATGAGCAGTTCTTC. This chain connects TRBV2 to TRBJ2-1; tentatively, D is TRBD1 (6 bases). V was cut by 7 bases and J by 7 bases, with 14 bases left in between. Germline CDR1 is SNHLY and CDR2 is FYNNEI. The CDR3 has 13 amino acids.

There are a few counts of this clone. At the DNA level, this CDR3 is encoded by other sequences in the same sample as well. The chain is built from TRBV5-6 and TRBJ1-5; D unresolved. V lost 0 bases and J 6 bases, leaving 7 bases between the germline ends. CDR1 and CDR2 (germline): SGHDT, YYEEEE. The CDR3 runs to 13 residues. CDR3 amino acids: CASSLGRGQPQHF. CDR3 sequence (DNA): TGTGCCAGCAGCTTGGGTCGGGGTCAGCCCCAGCATTTT.

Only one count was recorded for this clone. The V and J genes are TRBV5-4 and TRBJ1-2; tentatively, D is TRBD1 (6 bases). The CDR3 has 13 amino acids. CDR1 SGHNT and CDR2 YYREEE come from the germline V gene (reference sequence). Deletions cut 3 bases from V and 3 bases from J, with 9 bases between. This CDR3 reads CASSSGHDYGYTF. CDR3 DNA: TGTGCCAGCAGCTCGGGACACGACTATGGCTACACCTTC.

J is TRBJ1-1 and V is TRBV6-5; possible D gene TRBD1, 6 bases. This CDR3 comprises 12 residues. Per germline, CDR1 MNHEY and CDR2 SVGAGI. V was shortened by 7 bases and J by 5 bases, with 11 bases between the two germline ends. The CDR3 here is CASIPRGTEAFF. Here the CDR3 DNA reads TGTGCCAGCATCCCGAGGGGGACTGAAGCTTTCTTT.

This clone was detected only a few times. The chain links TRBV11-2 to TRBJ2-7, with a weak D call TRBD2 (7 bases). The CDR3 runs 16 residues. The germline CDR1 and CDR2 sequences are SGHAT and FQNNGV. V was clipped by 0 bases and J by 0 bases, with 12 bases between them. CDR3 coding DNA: TGTGCCAGCAGCTTAGATGGAGGGGGGGCCTCCTACGAGCAGTACTTC. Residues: CASSLDGGGASYEQYF.

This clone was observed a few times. The CDR3 is CASSLGLAGGVYEQYF. In DNA form, the CDR3 reads TGCGCCAGCAGCTTGGGACTAGCGGGAGGTGTCTACGAGCAGTACTTC. The rearrangement uses TRBV5-1 and TRBJ2-7; 13 bases match TRBD2. Trimming took 0 bases from V and 3 from J; bases not matched to a gene: 3. The CDR3 runs to 16 residues. Germline CDR1 is SGHRS and CDR2 is YFSETQ.

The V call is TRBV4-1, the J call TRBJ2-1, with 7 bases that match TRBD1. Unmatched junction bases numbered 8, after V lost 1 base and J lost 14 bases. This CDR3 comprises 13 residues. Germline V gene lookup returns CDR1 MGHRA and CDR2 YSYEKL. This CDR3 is CASSQGRGWPKFF. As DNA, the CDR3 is TGCGCCAGCAGCCAAGGCAGGGGGTGGCCAAAGTTCTTC.

In DNA, the CDR3 is TGTGCCAGCAGCTTGGAGGCGGGAGGTCTCGGCAATGAGCAGTTCTTC. Translating it yields CASSLEAGGLGNEQFF. The V and J genes are TRBV5-4 and TRBJ2-1; 8 nucleotides agree with TRBD2. V shed 0 bases, J shed 6 bases, and the junction held 8 bases outside the gene matches. This CDR3 is built from 16 residues. CDR1 is SGHNT, CDR2 YYREEE, per germline (reference sequence).

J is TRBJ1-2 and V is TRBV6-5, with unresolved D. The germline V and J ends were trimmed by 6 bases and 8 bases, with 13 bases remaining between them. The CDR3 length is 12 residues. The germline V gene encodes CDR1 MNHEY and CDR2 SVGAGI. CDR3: CASSPRRGGYTF. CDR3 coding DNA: TGTGCCAGCAGCCCCAGAAGAGGGGGCTACACCTTC.

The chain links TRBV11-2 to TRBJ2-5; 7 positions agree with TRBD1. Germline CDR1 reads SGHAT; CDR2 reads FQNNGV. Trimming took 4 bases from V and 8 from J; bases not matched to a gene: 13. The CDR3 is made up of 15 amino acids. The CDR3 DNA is TGTGCCAGCAGCTCCGAGAGACAGGGCCCGGTTACCCAGTACTTC. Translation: CASSSERQGPVTQYF.

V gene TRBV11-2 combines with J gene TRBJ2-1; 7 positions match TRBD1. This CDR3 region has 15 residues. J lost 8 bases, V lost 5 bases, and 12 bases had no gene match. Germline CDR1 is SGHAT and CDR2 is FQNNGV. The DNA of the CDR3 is TGTGCCAGCAGCGCTTACGACAGGGCCTTCTATGAGCAGTTCTTC. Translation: CASSAYDRAFYEQFF.